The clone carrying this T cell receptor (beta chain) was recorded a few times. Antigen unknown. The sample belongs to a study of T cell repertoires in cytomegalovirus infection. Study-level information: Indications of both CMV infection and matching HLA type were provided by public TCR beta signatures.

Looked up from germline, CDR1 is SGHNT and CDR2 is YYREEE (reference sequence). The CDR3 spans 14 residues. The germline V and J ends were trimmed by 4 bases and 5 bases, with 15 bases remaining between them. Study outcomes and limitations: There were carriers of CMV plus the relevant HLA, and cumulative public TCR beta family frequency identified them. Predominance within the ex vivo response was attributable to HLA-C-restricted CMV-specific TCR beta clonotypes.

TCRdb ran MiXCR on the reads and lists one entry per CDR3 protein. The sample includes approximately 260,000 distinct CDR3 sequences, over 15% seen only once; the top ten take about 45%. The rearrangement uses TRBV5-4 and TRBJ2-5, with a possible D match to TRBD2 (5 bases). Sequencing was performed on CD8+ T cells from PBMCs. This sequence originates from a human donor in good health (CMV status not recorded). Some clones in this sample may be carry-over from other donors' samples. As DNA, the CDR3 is TGTGCCAGCAGCGGAGGTCGGGTCGGCGAGACCCAGTACTTC. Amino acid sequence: CASSGGRVGETQYF.